This T cell receptor (beta chain) was sequenced for a study of identical twins. This clonotype has a count of ten or more. Its matching antigen is unknown. Regarding the study as a whole: For zero-insertion analyses, partial confounding could come from invariant MAIT and iNKT cells.

TCRdb reprocessed the 5' RACE reads via MiXCR and lists one record per CDR3 protein. The repertoire holds hundreds of thousands of distinct CDR3 sequences, 12% seen once, with about 1.5% in the top ten. The same data also contributed to another study, on yellow fever vaccine responses in identical twins. This second report adds: Twins reportedly showed a vaccine T cell response that seemed partly convergent and partly personalized.

This clonotype originated in a woman aged 18-30 years in good health. Sequencing used PBMCs.

Here the CDR3 reads CASSESGGSYNEQFF. The CDR3, as DNA: TGCGCCAGCAGTGAGTCAGGGGGGTCCTACAATGAGCAGTTCTTC. The chain combines TRBV10-2 with TRBJ2-1; D tentatively fits TRBD1 or TRBD2 (6 bases each). Trimming took off 0 bases at V and 1 base at J, with 7 bases between the two ends. The germline V gene encodes CDR1 WSHSY and CDR2 SAAADI. The CDR3 is made up of 15 amino acids.